A single sample is the source of the 28 T cell receptor beta chains below, sequenced in a study of T cell clonotyping in hematopoietic cell transplantation. TCRdb's table, derived via immunoSEQ multiplex PCR, lists solely in-frame clones and lacks some. The sample includes approximately 8,400 clones, under 70% of them seen just once. The source material was peripheral blood mononuclear cells, sampled 100 days after allogeneic stem cell transplant. These receptors all stem from a male patient aged 55 to 70 who had an allogeneic stem cell transplant from an unrelated donor, so the T cells may come from the graft donor. Some clones in this sample may be carry-over from other donors' samples.

CDR3 coding DNA: TGTGCCATCAGTGCACTCCGGGGTCAGCGGGAGGAAACCGGGGAGCTGTTTTTT. As protein: CAISALRGQREETGELFF. The J gene is TRBJ2-2, the V gene TRBV10-3; 9 nucleotides line up with TRBD2. Germline assignment: CDR1 ENHRY and CDR2 SYGVKD. Germline trimming cut 4 bases from V and 5 bases from J; bases unmatched to any gene: 14. CDR3 length: 18 residues.

The genes are TRBV27 and TRBJ1-2; D remains unclear. Per germline, CDR1 MNHEY and CDR2 SMNVEV (reference sequence). Trimming took 3 bases from V and 5 from J, leaving 22 bases between them. CDR3 length equals 17 residues. The CDR3 region has the DNA TGTGCCAGCAGTTTCTACGATGATAGGGAGTCGACGTATGGCTACACCTTC. Amino acid sequence: CASSFYDDRESTYGYTF.

The J gene is TRBJ1-2, the V gene TRBV5-1; D is possibly TRBD1 (5 bases). This CDR3 has 14 amino acids. V lost 1 base to trimming and J lost 2 bases, with 9 bases between them. Germline CDR1 is SGHRS and CDR2 is YFSETQ. CDR3 in DNA: TGCGCCAGCAGCTTGCAGGGACGGAACTATGGCTACACCTTC. It encodes CASSLQGRNYGYTF. Combining the CDR3 with reference TRBV5-1 and TRBJ1-2 gives the whole variable domain KAGVTQTPRYLIKTRGQQVTLSCSPISGHRSVSWYQQTPGQGLQFLFEYFSETQRNKGNFPGRFSGRQFSNSRSEMNVSTLELGDSALYLCASSLQGRNYGYTFGSGTRLTVV.

This chain connects TRBV30 to TRBJ2-2; no clear D. The CDR3 runs to 11 residues. CDR1 is GTSNPN and CDR2 is SVGIG in the germline V gene (reference sequence). Deletions cut 1 base from V and 6 bases from J, with 3 bases between. CDR3 residues: CAWSGSGELFF. The DNA of the CDR3 is TGTGCCTGGAGTGGCTCCGGGGAGCTGTTTTTT.

The chain has TRBV7-9 and TRBJ2-5; D perhaps matches TRBD2 (6 bases). Germline CDR1 reads SEHNR; CDR2 reads FQNEAQ (reference sequence). The CDR3 extends over 11 amino acids. Trimming removed 8 bases at V and 2 bases at J, with 6 bases between. The CDR3 is CASGGQETQYF. The CDR3 DNA reads TGTGCCAGCGGGGGGCAAGAGACCCAGTACTTC.

The chain combines TRBV6-5 with TRBJ2-3; D call uncertain. Deletions cut 2 bases from V and 0 bases from J, with 12 bases between. This CDR3 comprises 16 residues. Germline V CDR1 and CDR2: MNHEY, SVGAGI. CDR3 coding DNA: TGTGCCAGCAGTTACGACCACAGTTTCAGCACAGATACGCAGTATTTT. It codes for CASSYDHSFSTDTQYF.

To note about this clone: Other DNA sequences in this specimen translate into the identical CDR3. This rearrangement joins TRBV7-2 to TRBJ2-7, with 13 bases identical to TRBD2. The germline gives CDR1 SGHTA, CDR2 FQGNSA. V gave up 1 base and J gave up 3 bases; unmatched junction bases: 0. The CDR3 totals 15 residues. CDR3 coding DNA: TGTGCCAGCAGCTTAGGACTAGCGGGGGGCTACGAGCAGTACTTC. Residues: CASSLGLAGGYEQYF.

The J gene is TRBJ1-2, the V gene TRBV10-3, with D unclear. The V gene lost 0 bases and the J gene lost 8 bases, with 13 bases spanning the gap. The CDR3 contains 14 residues. In germline, CDR1 is ENHRY, CDR2 SYGVKD. CDR3 sequence: CAISESRGNRGYTF. CDR3 DNA: TGTGCCATCAGTGAGTCAAGAGGTAATCGAGGCTACACCTTC.

In nucleotides, the CDR3 is TGTGCCAGCAGCAGGATGAACACTGAAGCTTTCTTT. Its translation is CASSRMNTEAFF. The chain is built from TRBV6-5 and TRBJ1-1; D ambiguous. V was cut by 6 bases and J by 0 bases, with 5 bases left in between. The CDR3 has 12 amino acids. Per germline, CDR1 MNHEY and CDR2 SVGAGI.

The genes are TRBV6-4 and TRBJ1-2; D gene uncertain. The germline V and J ends were trimmed by 6 bases and 2 bases, with 7 bases remaining between them. Germline-derived CDR1 and CDR2 are MRHNA and SNTAGT. This CDR3 contains 12 residues. CDR3 sequence reads: CASSSDNYGYTF. CDR3 sequence (DNA): TGTGCCAGCAGCTCGGACAACTATGGCTACACCTTC.

The chain is built from TRBV6-1 and TRBJ2-5; D possibly corresponds to TRBD2 (6 bases). CDR3 length: 13 residues. Germline assignment: CDR1 MNHNS and CDR2 SASEGT. V was trimmed by 9 bases and J by 5 bases, leaving 16 bases between them. The CDR3 nucleotides read TGTGCCAGTGGAGGGGATCGGAGGGAGACCCAGTACTTC. Amino acid sequence: CASGGDRRETQYF.

The V and J genes are TRBV5-1 and TRBJ1-3; 7 bases map to TRBD1. With 0 bases clipped from V and 0 bases from J, the junction kept 9 bases outside the gene matches. The CDR3 totals 18 residues. Germline CDR1 SGHRS, CDR2 YFSETQ. CDR3 in amino acids: CASSLGGTDLNSGNTIYF. The CDR3 coding sequence is TGCGCCAGCAGCTTGGGGGGGACAGACTTGAACTCTGGAAACACCATATATTTT.

This clone was counted once. The V and J genes are TRBV9 and TRBJ1-1, with TRBD1 as a possible D gene (5 bases). This CDR3 contains 16 residues. V lost 0 bases, J lost 8 bases, and 20 bases lay in between. Germline-derived CDR1 and CDR2 are SGDLS and YYNGEE. This chain's CDR3 is CASSVEVGGGRSEAFF. CDR3 nucleotide sequence: TGTGCCAGCAGCGTAGAAGTGGGGGGGGGACGGTCGGAAGCTTTCTTT.

The chain carries TRBV29-1 and TRBJ1-4, with D maybe TRBD1 (6 bases). The CDR3 is 19 amino acids. CDR1 SQVTM and CDR2 ANQGSEA come from the germline V gene. The V end lost 3 bases, the J end lost 5 bases, and 28 bases lay between the germline ends. The CDR3 is CSVDAPLVLTGWENEKLFF. The CDR3 DNA is TGCAGCGTTGACGCCCCTCTCGTTTTGACAGGTTGGGAAAATGAAAAACTGTTTTTT.

The chain has TRBV9 and TRBJ1-4; D not certain. V was clipped by 0 bases and J by 5 bases, with 5 bases between them. The CDR3 contains 13 residues. Germline values: CDR1 SGDLS, CDR2 YYNGEE. The CDR3 is CASSVGPNEKLFF. The CDR3 DNA reads TGTGCCAGCAGCGTAGGTCCAAATGAAAAACTGTTTTTT.

The CDR3 protein is CASNAGNSNQPQHF. The CDR3 DNA follows: TGTGCCAGCAACGCGGGTAATAGCAATCAGCCCCAGCATTTT. The V gene is TRBV2, the J gene TRBJ1-5; D gene ambiguous. Germline V gives CDR1 SNHLY, CDR2 FYNNEI. The length of the CDR3 is 14 residues. V was clipped by 7 bases and J by 0 bases, with 10 bases between them. Complete variable domain (other parts from reference TRBV2 and TRBJ1-5): EPEVTQTPSHQVTQMGQEVILRCVPISNHLYFYWYRQILGQKVEFLVSFYNNEISEKSEIFDDQFSVERPDGSNFTLKIRSTKLEDSAMYFCASNAGNSNQPQHFGDGTRLSIL.

This clone has only one observation. The chain combines TRBV7-8 with TRBJ1-4; the match to TRBD1 covers 11 bases. The CDR3 is 17 amino acids. With 5 bases clipped from V and 0 bases from J, the junction kept 5 bases outside the gene matches. Germline-derived CDR1 and CDR2 are SGHVS and FQNEAQ. The CDR3 sequence is CASSGTGGVATNEKLFF. The CDR3 DNA is TGTGCCAGCAGCGGGACAGGGGGAGTTGCAACTAATGAAAAACTGTTTTTT. Supplemented by reference TRBV7-8 and TRBJ1-4, the full variable domain reads GAGVSQSPRYKVAKRGQDVALRCDPISGHVSLFWYQQALGQGPEFLTYFQNEAQLDKSGLPSDRFFAERPEGSVSTLKIQRTQQEDSAVYLCASSGTGGVATNEKLFFGSGTQLSVL.

This clone is medium-sized in the sample. This chain links TRBV9 with TRBJ2-1, with 7 bases matching TRBD2. With 4 bases clipped from V and 15 bases from J, the junction kept 13 bases outside the gene matches. Germline V gives CDR1 SGDLS, CDR2 YYNGEE. The CDR3 has 13 residues. This CDR3 reads CASSSSGDPTLFF. In DNA, the CDR3 is TGTGCCAGCAGCTCAAGCGGGGACCCAACATTGTTCTTC.

The chain has TRBV5-1 and TRBJ2-3; D may be TRBD1 (6 bases). V shed 5 bases and J shed 9 bases, with 22 bases lying between them. CDR3 length: 15 residues. In germline, CDR1 is SGHRS, CDR2 YFSETQ. CDR3 in amino acids: CASSRGLGASATQYF. CDR3 coding DNA: TGCGCCAGCAGTCGGGGTTTGGGGGCCTCGGCGACGCAGTATTTT.

The chain carries TRBV9 and TRBJ1-2; TRBD1 matches at 9 bases. Losses at the gene ends were 0 bases for V and 8 bases for J; bases not matched to a gene: 11. The CDR3 covers 16 residues. Germline CDR1 SGDLS, CDR2 YYNGEE. This chain's CDR3 is CASSVDLGTGPEGYTF. DNA for the CDR3: TGTGCCAGCAGCGTAGATCTAGGGACAGGGCCGGAGGGCTACACCTTC.

The chain joins TRBV11-2 to TRBJ1-5; D might be TRBD1 (5 bases). The CDR3 runs to 14 residues. Germline V gene data show CDR1 as SGHAT and CDR2 as FQNNGV. V was pared by 5 bases and J by 3 bases, with 11 bases between. Written as DNA, the CDR3 is TGTGCCAGCAGCCAAACAGGAGTCAATCAGCCCCAGCATTTT. Protein: CASSQTGVNQPQHF.

This clone has only one observation. The chain combines TRBV2 with TRBJ2-7; TRBD1 agrees at 8 bases. From germline, CDR1 is SNHLY and CDR2 FYNNEI. This CDR3 has 14 residues. Losses at the gene ends were 6 bases for V and 5 bases for J; bases not matched to a gene: 9. This CDR3 is CASSLRQGAHEQYF. CDR3 DNA sequence: TGTGCCAGCAGCTTAAGGCAGGGGGCACACGAGCAGTACTTC.

The chain has TRBV7-9 and TRBJ1-2, with TRBD1 matching 11 bases. The CDR3 has 14 amino acids. The V segment lost 5 bases and the J segment 8 bases; nucleotides outside the gene matches: 7. Germline V gene data show CDR1 as SEHNR and CDR2 as FQNEAQ (reference sequence). The CDR3 loop reads CASSVGQGARGYTF. The DNA for the CDR3 is TGTGCCAGCAGCGTCGGACAGGGGGCGCGGGGCTACACCTTC.

This clone was found a few times. The chain carries TRBV25-1 and TRBJ2-3, with TRBD2 matching over 9 bases. The germline gives CDR1 MGHDK, CDR2 SYGVNS. The CDR3 extends over 16 amino acids. Trimming removed 4 bases from V and 0 bases from J; junction bases left unmatched: 5. This chain's CDR3 is CASSGPTSGSTDTQYF. The CDR3 DNA reads as TGTGCCAGCAGTGGCCCCACTAGCGGGAGCACAGATACGCAGTATTTT.

This chain uses TRBV19 with TRBJ1-5; the D gene is possibly TRBD1 (5 bases). Germline CDR1 LNHDA, CDR2 SQIVND (reference sequence). The length of the CDR3 is 13 residues. Trimming took 5 bases from V and 6 from J, leaving 11 bases between them. CDR3 protein: CASSSRVGQPQHF. The CDR3, as DNA: TGTGCCAGTAGTTCCAGGGTGGGTCAGCCCCAGCATTTT.

This chain joins TRBV29-1 and TRBJ1-1, with a possible D match to TRBD1 (5 bases). This CDR3 has 14 amino acids. Trimming left V 4 bases short and J 4 bases short, with 16 bases between. CDR1 SQVTM and CDR2 ANQGSEA come from the germline V gene. CDR3 in DNA: TGCAGCGTTGCCGCCACTAGGGGCTTCACTGAAGCTTTCTTT. The encoded protein is CSVAATRGFTEAFF.

This clone was seen only a few times. This chain joins TRBV2 and TRBJ2-7, with TRBD2 identical over 9 bases. CDR3 length: 18 amino acids. The germline V gene encodes CDR1 SNHLY and CDR2 FYNNEI. V lost 1 base, J lost 5 bases, and 15 bases stayed unmatched. CDR3 region: CASSEDAGGYSADDEQYF. The CDR3 region has the DNA TGTGCCAGCAGTGAAGACGCGGGGGGGTACAGCGCGGACGACGAGCAGTACTTC. The whole variable domain, filled in from reference TRBV2 and TRBJ2-7, reads EPEVTQTPSHQVTQMGQEVILRCVPISNHLYFYWYRQILGQKVEFLVSFYNNEISEKSEIFDDQFSVERPDGSNFTLKIRSTKLEDSAMYFCASSEDAGGYSADDEQYFGPGTRLTVT.

The chain is built from TRBV11-1 and TRBJ1-5; D call uncertain. Trimming pared 5 bases from V and 6 bases from J, leaving 11 bases between. Germline V gene sequence: CDR1 SGHAT, CDR2 FQDESV (reference sequence). This CDR3 is 13 amino acids long. The CDR3 is CASSPGVLQPQHF. CDR3 sequence (DNA): TGTGCCAGCAGCCCCGGGGTCCTTCAGCCCCAGCATTTT. The complete variable domain, with remaining parts taken from reference TRBV11-1 and TRBJ1-5, reads EAEVAQSPRYKITEKSQAVAFWCDPISGHATLYWYRQILGQGPELLVQFQDESVVDDSQLPKDRFSAERLKGVDSTLKIQPAELGDSAMYLCASSPGVLQPQHFGDGTRLSIL.